The clone carrying this T cell receptor (beta chain) came up a few times. Its antigen is unknown. The entry originates in a study of naive and memory T cell subsets. CD4+ T cell IFNgamma after overnight CMV lysate exposure gave donor CMV status. Study-level points and caveats: Over 90% of naive TCR sequences appeared only once after error correction, unlike memory subsets. Especially in CD8 cells, naive repertoires contained a few larger clonotypes, possibly CD45RA-re-expressing memory cells.

The beta constant-region primer was an equimolar mix of two oligonucleotides covering TRBC1 and TRBC2. Four rounds of PCR amplified the ligated cDNA using nested alpha and beta constant-region primers plus SP2. An oligonucleotide with the SP2 primer and a 12-nucleotide UMI was ligated to the cDNA 3' end. One entry per CDR3 protein results from TCRdb running MiXCR on the UMI-ligation and nested PCR reads. The sample lists about 160,000 distinct CDR3 sequences; roughly 22% were seen once. The CDR3 loop spans 15 amino acids. Trimming at V came to 7 bases and at J to 4 bases, leaving 10 bases not matched to a gene. Germline V gene data show CDR1 as MDHEN and CDR2 as SYDVKM.

This TCR came from a human donor in good health. Sequenced input: naive CD4+ T cells from blood. The chain joins TRBV28 to TRBJ1-2, with TRBD1 matching over 9 bases. CDR3 in amino acids: CASKKSGTGIYGYTF. In DNA, the CDR3 is TGTGCCAGCAAAAAGTCGGGGACAGGGATCTATGGCTACACCTTC.